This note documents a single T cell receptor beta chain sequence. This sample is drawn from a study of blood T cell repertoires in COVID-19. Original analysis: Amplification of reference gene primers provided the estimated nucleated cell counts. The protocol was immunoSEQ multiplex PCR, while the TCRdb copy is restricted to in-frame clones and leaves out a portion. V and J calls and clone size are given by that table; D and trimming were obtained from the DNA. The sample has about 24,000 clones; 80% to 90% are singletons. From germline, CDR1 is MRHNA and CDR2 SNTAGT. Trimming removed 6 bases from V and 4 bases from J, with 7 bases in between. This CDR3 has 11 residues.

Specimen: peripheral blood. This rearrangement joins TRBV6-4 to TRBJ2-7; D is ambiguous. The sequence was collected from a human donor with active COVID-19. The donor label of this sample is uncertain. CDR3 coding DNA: TGTGCCAGCAGCACAGATTACGAGCAGTACTTC. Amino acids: CASSTDYEQYF.